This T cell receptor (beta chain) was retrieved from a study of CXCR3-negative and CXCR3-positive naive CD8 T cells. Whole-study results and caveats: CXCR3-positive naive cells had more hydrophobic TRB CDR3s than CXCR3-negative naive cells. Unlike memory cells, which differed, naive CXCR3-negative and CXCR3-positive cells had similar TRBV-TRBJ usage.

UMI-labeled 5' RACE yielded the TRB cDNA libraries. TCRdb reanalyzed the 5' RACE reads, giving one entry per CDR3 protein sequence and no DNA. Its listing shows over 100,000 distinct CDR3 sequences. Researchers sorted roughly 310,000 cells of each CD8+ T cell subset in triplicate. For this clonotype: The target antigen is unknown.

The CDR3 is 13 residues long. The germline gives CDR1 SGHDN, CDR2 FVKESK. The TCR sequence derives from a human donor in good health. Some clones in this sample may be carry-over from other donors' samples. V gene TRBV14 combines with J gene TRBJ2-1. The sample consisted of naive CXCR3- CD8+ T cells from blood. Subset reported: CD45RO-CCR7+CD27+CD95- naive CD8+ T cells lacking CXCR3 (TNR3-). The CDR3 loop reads CASSKFLYNEQFF.